These 32 T cell receptor beta chains were sequenced from one sample in a study of blood T cell repertoires in COVID-19. Profiling relied on immunoSEQ multiplex PCR, and the TCRdb table lists in-frame clones only, not all of them. The table records some 200,000 clones, approximately 84% of them present only once. Sequenced material: peripheral blood. The receptors derive from a woman older than 75 with COVID-19, enrolled during active disease.

The CDR3 loop reads CASASGVDEKLFF. CDR3 nucleotides: TGTGCCAGCGCGTCCGGGGTCGATGAAAAACTGTTTTTT. This chain links TRBV7-9 with TRBJ1-4, with D unresolved. The germline gives CDR1 SEHNR, CDR2 FQNEAQ (reference sequence). The V end lost 8 bases, the J end lost 6 bases, and 13 bases lay between the germline ends. This CDR3 has 13 amino acids.

The chain is built from TRBV7-3 and TRBJ2-3; 11 bases agree with TRBD2. The CDR3 runs to 16 residues. Losses at the gene ends were 3 bases for V and 6 bases for J; bases not matched to a gene: 8. The germline V gene has CDR1 SGHTA and CDR2 FQGTGA. The CDR3 sequence: CASSLGTSGPYDTQYF. CDR3 nucleotides: TGTGCCAGCAGCTTGGGGACTAGCGGCCCCTATGATACGCAGTATTTT. The whole variable domain, filled in from reference TRBV7-3 and TRBJ2-3, reads GAGVSQTPSNKVTEKGKYVELRCDPISGHTALYWYRQSLGQGPEFLIYFQGTGAADDSGLPNDRFFAVRPEGSVSTLKIQRTERGDSAVYLCASSLGTSGPYDTQYFGPGTRLTVL.

The J gene is TRBJ2-1, the V gene TRBV29-1, with TRBD2 as a possible D gene (6 bases). V lost 3 bases to trimming and J lost 3 bases, with 6 bases between them. Germline V lookup: CDR1 SQVTM, CDR2 ANQGSEA. The CDR3 totals 12 residues. CDR3 sequence reads: CSVDGGYNEQFF. In DNA, the CDR3 is TGCAGCGTTGACGGGGGCTACAATGAGCAGTTCTTC.

The chain has TRBV18 and TRBJ1-1; D uncertain. CDR1 and CDR2 from the germline V gene are KGHSH and LQKENI. Between the trimmed V and J ends, which lost 5 bases and 1 base, there was a span of 11 bases. The CDR3 has 14 residues. The CDR3 loop is CASSSKSGNTEAFF. DNA of the CDR3: TGTGCCAGCTCATCAAAGAGCGGGAACACTGAAGCTTTCTTT.

V gene TRBV18 combines with J gene TRBJ2-7, with a weak D call TRBD2 (6 bases). Germline CDR1 is KGHSH and CDR2 is LQKENI. The ends were cut back, 5 bases at V and 3 bases at J, with 20 bases in the middle. The CDR3 runs to 16 residues. The CDR3 nucleotides read TGTGCCAGCTCAGGAAAGGAGGGGACGCTAAACTACGAGCAGTACTTC. This codes for CASSGKEGTLNYEQYF.

The CDR3 bases are TGTGCCAGCAGCTTCCAGCGCCCCCAGTACTTC. Its protein is CASSFQRPQYF. This chain links TRBV11-2 with TRBJ2-7; D ambiguous. The germline V gene encodes CDR1 SGHAT and CDR2 FQNNGV. CDR3 length: 11 residues. Deletions cut 3 bases from V and 10 bases from J, with 10 bases between.

This clone was recorded a few times. Here the CDR3 DNA reads TGCGCCAGCAGCCTGGGACTAGCGGGGGCAGGCGACGAGCAGTACTTC. This sequence encodes CASSLGLAGAGDEQYF. The genes are TRBV4-1 and TRBJ2-7; 14 nucleotides agree with TRBD2. Trimming took 4 bases from V and 5 from J; bases not matched to a gene: 7. Germline V gives CDR1 MGHRA, CDR2 YSYEKL. CDR3 length equals 16 residues.

The chain carries TRBV5-1 and TRBJ1-4, with unresolved D. The CDR3 sequence is 14 residues long. V was clipped by 5 bases and J by 8 bases, with 16 bases between them. Germline lookup yields CDR1 SGHRS and CDR2 YFSETQ. The CDR3 loop is CASSAGSLREKLFF. CDR3 DNA sequence: TGCGCCAGCAGTGCTGGGAGCCTTAGAGAAAAACTGTTTTTT.

The chain uses TRBV12-3 or TRBV12-4 and TRBJ1-5; perhaps TRBD1 as D (6 bases). The CDR3 totals 13 residues. V was cut by 5 bases and J by 12 bases, with 17 bases left in between. Here the CDR3 DNA reads TGTGCCAGCAGTCCCGCCGGACAGCAAAACCAGCATTTT. Translated, it gives CASSPAGQQNQHF.

This chain links TRBV3-1 (or the pseudogene TRBV3-2) with TRBJ2-5; tentative D call: TRBD1 (5 bases). The germline V and J ends were trimmed by 4 bases and 2 bases, with 11 bases remaining between them. Germline values: CDR1 LGHDT, CDR2 YNNKEL (reference sequence). The CDR3 is 14 residues long. The CDR3 DNA reads as TGTGCCAGCAGCCGCGGACAAACTCAAGAGACCCAGTACTTC. Its protein is CASSRGQTQETQYF.

V gene TRBV5-5 combines with J gene TRBJ2-2; 8 positions agree with TRBD1. This CDR3 has 14 residues. J lost 5 bases, V lost 4 bases, and 4 bases had no gene match. In germline, CDR1 is SGHKS, CDR2 YYEKEE (reference sequence). As DNA, the CDR3 is TGTGCCAGCAGCCGGCGGACAGGGACCGGGGAGCTGTTTTTT. It codes for CASSRRTGTGELFF.

Details on this clone: Other DNA sequences in the sample encode the same CDR3. The chain has TRBV5-1 and TRBJ2-1; 8 bases map to TRBD1. CDR3 length equals 14 residues. Germline assignment: CDR1 SGHRS and CDR2 YFSETQ. Losses at the gene ends were 0 bases for V and 7 bases for J; bases not matched to a gene: 3. The CDR3 loop is CASSLGQGTNEQFF. As DNA, the CDR3 is TGCGCCAGCAGCTTGGGACAGGGGACGAATGAGCAGTTCTTC.

This chain links TRBV19 with TRBJ1-6; D might be TRBD1 (5 bases). The CDR3 is made up of 17 amino acids. Germline loops: CDR1 LNHDA, CDR2 SQIVND (reference sequence). The germline V and J ends were trimmed by 7 bases and 14 bases, with 30 bases remaining between them. The CDR3 region has the DNA TGTGCCAGTAAGAGGACACCCAGGTGGGTTAACCACCTCGCCCTCCACTTT. This codes for CASKRTPRWVNHLALHF. Complete variable domain (other parts from reference TRBV19 and TRBJ1-6): DGGITQSPKYLFRKEGQNVTLSCEQNLNHDAMYWYRQDPGQGLRLIYYSQIVNDFQKGDIAEGYSVSREKKESFPLTVTSAQKNPTAFYLCASKRTPRWVNHLALHFGNGTRLTVT.

The rearrangement links TRBV3-1 (or the pseudogene TRBV3-2) to TRBJ2-2; D gene uncertain. Germline CDR1 reads LGHDT; CDR2 reads YNNKEL (reference sequence). CDR3 length: 14 amino acids. The germline V and J ends were trimmed by 6 bases and 1 base, with 9 bases remaining between them. The DNA for the CDR3 is TGTGCCAGCAGTCACCGAGGGAACACCGGGGAGCTGTTTTTT. Protein sequence: CASSHRGNTGELFF.

The CDR3 protein is CASSLSSSGRLGNEQFF. The CDR3 DNA is TGCGCCAGCAGCTTGTCTTCTAGCGGGAGACTTGGTAATGAGCAGTTCTTC. This chain joins TRBV5-1 and TRBJ2-1, with 10 bases aligning to TRBD2. Germline lookup yields CDR1 SGHRS and CDR2 YFSETQ. Losses at the gene ends were 1 base for V and 7 bases for J; bases not matched to a gene: 11. The CDR3 has 17 amino acids.

This rearrangement joins TRBV25-1 to TRBJ1-2, with 7 bases identical to TRBD1. The trim removed 7 bases at V and 6 bases at J, leaving 11 bases unmatched. The CDR3 loop spans 14 amino acids. The germline V gene has CDR1 MGHDK and CDR2 SYGVNS. The CDR3 DNA follows: TGTGCCAGCATTTCCGACAGGGTGGGCCATGGCTACACCTTC. Its translation is CASISDRVGHGYTF.

The chain uses TRBV19 and TRBJ1-5; D is uncertain. Between the trimmed V and J ends, which lost 3 bases and 3 bases, there was a span of 18 bases. CDR3 length equals 17 residues. Germline values: CDR1 LNHDA, CDR2 SQIVND (reference sequence). The CDR3 is CASSIPGRRRLNQPQHF. In nucleotides, the CDR3 is TGTGCCAGTAGTATCCCAGGACGGCGGAGGCTCAATCAGCCCCAGCATTTT.

This clone was detected only a few times. The chain recombines TRBV2 with TRBJ1-5; 8 nucleotides align to TRBD1. Germline trimming cut 8 bases from V and 7 bases from J; bases unmatched to any gene: 13. From germline, CDR1 is SNHLY and CDR2 FYNNEI. The CDR3 totals 15 residues. CDR3 protein: CASRTLGTGGQPQHF. CDR3 sequence (DNA): TGTGCCAGCCGGACTTTAGGGACAGGTGGACAGCCCCAGCATTTT.

This clone was picked up a small number of times. V is TRBV5-1 and J is TRBJ2-1; D perhaps matches TRBD1 (6 bases). Germline CDR1 is SGHRS and CDR2 is YFSETQ. The CDR3 totals 18 residues. The V end was cut by 4 bases, the J end by 0 bases, with 20 bases between. The CDR3 bases are TGCGCCAGCAGCCTTGCCCCCTCAGGGGTGAGCTCCTACAATGAGCAGTTCTTC. Its protein product is CASSLAPSGVSSYNEQFF. Full variable domain (missing parts from reference TRBV5-1 and TRBJ2-1): KAGVTQTPRYLIKTRGQQVTLSCSPISGHRSVSWYQQTPGQGLQFLFEYFSETQRNKGNFPGRFSGRQFSNSRSEMNVSTLELGDSALYLCASSLAPSGVSSYNEQFFGPGTRLTVL.

The rearrangement uses TRBV14 and TRBJ2-7; 9 bases align to TRBD1. Germline V lookup: CDR1 SGHDN, CDR2 FVKESK. Trimming cost V 3 bases and J 5 bases; bases outside gene matches: 11. CDR3 size: 16 residues. The CDR3 region is CASSHLPGTGPHEQYF. The CDR3 coding sequence is TGTGCCAGCAGCCATCTACCCGGGACAGGGCCCCACGAGCAGTACTTC. Full variable domain (missing parts from reference TRBV14 and TRBJ2-7): EAGVTQFPSHSVIEKGQTVTLRCDPISGHDNLYWYRRVMGKEIKFLLHFVKESKQDESGMPNNRFLAERTGGTYSTLKVQPAELEDSGVYFCASSHLPGTGPHEQYFGPGTRLTVT.

The V and J genes are TRBV13 and TRBJ1-6; D is unresolved. Germline CDR1 PRHDT, CDR2 FYEKMQ (reference sequence). Trimming left V 1 base short and J 10 bases short, with 5 bases between. The CDR3 covers 12 residues. CDR3: CASSLAPSPLHF. CDR3 sequence (DNA): TGTGCCAGCAGCTTAGCCCCATCACCCCTCCACTTT.

This chain's CDR3 is CASSVIQGTPGELFF. The CDR3 DNA is TGTGCCAGCAGCGTAATACAGGGGACCCCCGGGGAGCTGTTTTTT. The genes are TRBV9 and TRBJ2-2; 7 nucleotides line up with TRBD1. The CDR3 consists of 15 residues. V trimming: 1 base; J trimming: 6 bases; junction bases outside the gene matches: 6. Germline CDR1 is SGDLS and CDR2 is YYNGEE.

The J gene is TRBJ1-2, the V gene TRBV19; 9 bases match TRBD1. Losses at the gene ends were 6 bases for V and 2 bases for J; bases not matched to a gene: 10. Germline CDR1 is LNHDA and CDR2 is SQIVND (reference sequence). This CDR3 is 16 amino acids long. CDR3 protein: CASSPALGQGNYGYTF. DNA of the CDR3: TGTGCCAGTAGCCCGGCCCTGGGACAGGGAAACTATGGCTACACCTTC.

This clone was detected only once. The genes are TRBV6-4 and TRBJ1-4, with a weak D call TRBD1 (5 bases). V gave up 3 bases and J gave up 8 bases, with 10 bases separating them. The CDR3 consists of 13 residues. Germline CDR1 and CDR2: MRHNA and SNTAGT. CDR3 in DNA: TGTGCCAGCAGTGAGGCGGCAGGGGAAAAACTGTTTTTT. Its protein is CASSEAAGEKLFF.

The chain joins TRBV6-5 to TRBJ2-1; D unclear. Trimming took off 7 bases at V and 0 bases at J, with 7 bases between the two ends. This CDR3 has 13 residues. Per germline, CDR1 MNHEY and CDR2 SVGAGI. The CDR3 DNA follows: TGTGCCAGCAAAATGAGCTCCTACAATGAGCAGTTCTTC. This translates into CASKMSSYNEQFF.

V is TRBV28 and J is TRBJ1-4; D possibly corresponds to TRBD1 (5 bases). The CDR3 sequence is 14 residues long. The V and J ends lost 5 bases and 4 bases respectively, with 11 bases between them. Germline lookup yields CDR1 MDHEN and CDR2 SYDVKM. The CDR3 bases are TGTGCCAGCAGTCGACAGTCCCGTAATGAAAAACTGTTTTTT. As protein: CASSRQSRNEKLFF.

This clone was observed once. This sequence joins TRBV6-6 and TRBJ1-2; 11 bases agree with TRBD1. Germline-derived CDR1 and CDR2 are MNHNY and SVGAGI (reference sequence). This CDR3 is built from 14 residues. V trimming: 6 bases; J trimming: 8 bases; junction bases outside the gene matches: 8. CDR3 DNA: TGTGCCAGCAGGCATGGGACAGGGGGAGGGGGCTACACCTTC. Translation gives CASRHGTGGGGYTF.

The J gene is TRBJ1-5, the V gene TRBV19; 9 bases line up with TRBD1. The J segment lost 5 bases and the V segment lost 7 bases, leaving 12 bases of the junction unmatched. Germline values: CDR1 LNHDA, CDR2 SQIVND (reference sequence). The CDR3 covers 16 residues. The chain's CDR3 is CASTKTGGTSHQPQHF. CDR3 DNA: TGTGCCAGTACTAAGACAGGGGGAACGTCCCATCAGCCCCAGCATTTT. The whole variable domain, filled in from reference TRBV19 and TRBJ1-5, reads DGGITQSPKYLFRKEGQNVTLSCEQNLNHDAMYWYRQDPGQGLRLIYYSQIVNDFQKGDIAEGYSVSREKKESFPLTVTSAQKNPTAFYLCASTKTGGTSHQPQHFGDGTRLSIL.

J is TRBJ1-4 and V is TRBV29-1; tentative D call: TRBD1 (5 bases). Germline V gene data show CDR1 as SQVTM and CDR2 as ANQGSEA. The CDR3 extends over 15 amino acids. Trimming pared 3 bases from V and 1 base from J, leaving 12 bases between. The chain's CDR3 is CSVDAGGGTNEKLFF. DNA for the CDR3: TGCAGCGTTGACGCCGGGGGTGGAACTAATGAAAAACTGTTTTTT.

This clone was counted between two and nine times. The chain joins TRBV2 to TRBJ1-5; D uncertain. The CDR3 extends over 13 amino acids. Germline CDR1 reads SNHLY; CDR2 reads FYNNEI. Between the trimmed V and J ends, which lost 6 bases and 5 bases, there was a span of 11 bases. CDR3 DNA sequence: TGTGCCAGCAGGCCGATAGCTGATCAGCCCCAGCATTTT. Translated: CASRPIADQPQHF.

The J gene is TRBJ2-2, the V gene TRBV6-4, with D possibly being TRBD1 (5 bases). Trimming stripped 6 bases from V and 0 bases from J, with 8 bases between. Germline V CDR1 and CDR2: MRHNA, SNTAGT. The CDR3 runs 14 residues. Written as DNA, the CDR3 is TGTGCCAGCAGGACAGATACGAACACCGGGGAGCTGTTTTTT. Protein product: CASRTDTNTGELFF.

The J gene is TRBJ1-2, the V gene TRBV28; 8 nucleotides match TRBD1. This CDR3 has 18 residues. CDR1 MDHEN and CDR2 SYDVKM come from the germline V gene. V was clipped by 6 bases and J by 2 bases; unmatched bases: 17. The CDR3 DNA reads TGTGCCAGCAGCTCGCCCCACCTTGGGACAGGATGGAACTATGGCTACACCTTC. This codes for CASSSPHLGTGWNYGYTF.